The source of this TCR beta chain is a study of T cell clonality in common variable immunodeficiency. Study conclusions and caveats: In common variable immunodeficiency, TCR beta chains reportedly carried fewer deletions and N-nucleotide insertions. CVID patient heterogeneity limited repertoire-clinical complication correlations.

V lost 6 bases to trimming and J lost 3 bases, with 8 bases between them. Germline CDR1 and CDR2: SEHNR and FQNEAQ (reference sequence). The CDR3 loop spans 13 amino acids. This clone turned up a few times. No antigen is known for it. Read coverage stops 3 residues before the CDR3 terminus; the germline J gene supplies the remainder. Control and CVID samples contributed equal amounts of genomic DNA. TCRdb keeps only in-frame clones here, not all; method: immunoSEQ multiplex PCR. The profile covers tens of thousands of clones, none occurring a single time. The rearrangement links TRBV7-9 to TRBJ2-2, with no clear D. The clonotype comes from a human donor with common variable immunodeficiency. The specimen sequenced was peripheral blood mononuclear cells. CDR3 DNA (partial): TGTGCCAGCAGTGGGCTTTACACCGGGGAG. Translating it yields CASSGLYTGE. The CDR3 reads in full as CASSGLYTGELFF.